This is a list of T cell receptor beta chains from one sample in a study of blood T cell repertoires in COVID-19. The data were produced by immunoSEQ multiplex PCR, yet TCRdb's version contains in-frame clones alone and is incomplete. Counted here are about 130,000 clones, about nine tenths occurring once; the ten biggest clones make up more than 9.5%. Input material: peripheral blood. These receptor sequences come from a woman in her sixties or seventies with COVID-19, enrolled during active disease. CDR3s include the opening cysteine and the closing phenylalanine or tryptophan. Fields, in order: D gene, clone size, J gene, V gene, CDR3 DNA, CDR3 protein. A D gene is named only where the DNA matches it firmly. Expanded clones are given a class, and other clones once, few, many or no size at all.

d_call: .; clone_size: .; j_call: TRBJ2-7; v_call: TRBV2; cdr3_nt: TGTGCTCAATCTGGGGCAGTCGGCCTAGACCACGAGCAGTACTTC; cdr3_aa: CAQSGAVGLDHEQYF
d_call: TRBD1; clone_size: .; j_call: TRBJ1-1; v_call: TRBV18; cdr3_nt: TGTGCCAGCTCACTCGGACAGGGAAGCACTGAAGCTTTCTTT; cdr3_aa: CASSLGQGSTEAFF
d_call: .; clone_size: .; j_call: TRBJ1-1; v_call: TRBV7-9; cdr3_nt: TGTGCCAGCAGCCCAATACAGGGAAGCACTGAAGCTTTCTTT; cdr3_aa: CASSPIQGSTEAFF
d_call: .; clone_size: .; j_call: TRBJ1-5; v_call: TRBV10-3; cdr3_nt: TGTGCCATCAGTGAGTCTTCCAACAATCAGCCCCAGCATTTT; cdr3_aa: CAISESSNNQPQHF
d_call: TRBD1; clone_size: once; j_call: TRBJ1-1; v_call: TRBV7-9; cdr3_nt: TGTGCCAGCAGCTTAGCCTCATCAGGGGGCGGTGAAGCTTTCTTT; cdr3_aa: CASSLASSGGGEAFF
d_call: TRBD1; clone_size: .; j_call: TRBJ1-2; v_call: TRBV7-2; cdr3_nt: TGTGCCAGCACCCTACGGACAGGGGCCTATGGCTACACCTTC; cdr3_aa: CASTLRTGAYGYTF
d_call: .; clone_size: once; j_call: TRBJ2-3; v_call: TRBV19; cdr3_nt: TGTGCCAGTAGTACACATAGGGGGGGGGACACAGATACGCAGTATTTT; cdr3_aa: CASSTHRGGDTDTQYF
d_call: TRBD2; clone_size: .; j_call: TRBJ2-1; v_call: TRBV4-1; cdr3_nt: TGCGCCAGCAGCCAATGGCCGGGAAGCGGGGTCGACAATGAGCAGTTCTTC; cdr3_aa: CASSQWPGSGVDNEQFF
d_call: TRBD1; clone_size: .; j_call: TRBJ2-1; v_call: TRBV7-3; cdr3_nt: TGTGCCAGCAGCTCAGACAGGGGGCGCAGGAATGAGCAGTTCTTC; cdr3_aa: CASSSDRGRRNEQFF
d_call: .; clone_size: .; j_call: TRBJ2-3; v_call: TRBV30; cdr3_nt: TGTGCCTGGAGTGTACAAGGGGAAGGAGATACGCAGTATTTT; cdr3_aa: CAWSVQGEGDTQYF
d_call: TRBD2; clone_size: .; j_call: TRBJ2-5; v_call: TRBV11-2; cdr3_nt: TGTGCCAGCAGCCGGAACGGGCGGGGGGGCGTATCAGAGACCCAGTACTTC; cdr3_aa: CASSRNGRGGVSETQYF
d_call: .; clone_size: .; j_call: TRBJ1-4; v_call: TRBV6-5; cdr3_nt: TGTGCCAGCGGCAGGGGAGTCGAAAAACTGTTTTTT; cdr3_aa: CASGRGVEKLFF
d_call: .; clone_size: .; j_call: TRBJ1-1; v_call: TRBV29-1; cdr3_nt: TGCAGCGTTCTACGCGGGAACACTGAAGCTTTCTTT; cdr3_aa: CSVLRGNTEAFF
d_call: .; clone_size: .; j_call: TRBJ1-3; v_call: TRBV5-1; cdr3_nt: TGCGCCAGCAGCTCGACCGAACAGGGCTGGGGAAACACCATATATTTT; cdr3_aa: CASSSTEQGWGNTIYF
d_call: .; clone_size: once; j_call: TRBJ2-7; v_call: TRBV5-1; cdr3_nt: TGCGCCAGCAGCTTGGCATCCGGTTACGAGCAGTACTTC; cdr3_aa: CASSLASGYEQYF
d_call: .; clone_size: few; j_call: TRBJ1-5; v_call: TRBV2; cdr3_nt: TGTGCCAGCAGTGAAGCTAGTCTGGGCAATCAGCCCCAGCATTTT; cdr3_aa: CASSEASLGNQPQHF